This entry lists 25 T cell receptor beta chains sequenced from one sample in a study of technical replicates of blood from a handful of donors. Clones were sequenced by immunoSEQ multiplex PCR, and TCRdb holds only the in-frame ones, with some missing. The data hold fewer than 70,000 clones, with 86% observed a single time. What was sequenced was PBMCs. All receptors come from a human donor in good health. Some clones in this sample may be carry-over from other donors' samples.

The CDR3 protein is CASSPTGQGVSGYTF. Written as DNA, the CDR3 is TGTGCCAGCTCACCAACAGGACAGGGGGTCTCTGGCTACACCTTC. This rearrangement joins TRBV18 to TRBJ1-2, with TRBD1 identical over 10 bases. Germline assignment: CDR1 KGHSH and CDR2 LQKENI. The CDR3 is 15 residues long. Trimming cost V 2 bases and J 7 bases; bases outside gene matches: 7.

The count of this clone is one. The V gene is TRBV2, the J gene TRBJ1-4; 7 bases are a match to TRBD1. J lost 8 bases, V lost 2 bases, and 5 bases had no gene match. The CDR3 runs to 14 residues. Looked up from germline, CDR1 is SNHLY and CDR2 is FYNNEI. The DNA of the CDR3 is TGTGCCAGCAGTGAATTCAGGGGGGACGAAAAACTGTTTTTT. Translating it yields CASSEFRGDEKLFF.

The chain employs TRBV25-1 and TRBJ2-2, with TRBD2 matching over 14 bases. The CDR3 has 18 residues. Germline trimming cut 4 bases from V and 4 bases from J; bases unmatched to any gene: 8. Germline CDR1 reads MGHDK; CDR2 reads SYGVNS. The CDR3 nucleotides are TGTGCCAGCAGTGCGACTAGCGGGAGGGCCCGGGGCACCGGGGAGCTGTTTTTT. This translates into CASSATSGRARGTGELFF.

The chain combines TRBV7-9 with TRBJ2-7; possibly TRBD2 for D (5 bases). Germline-derived CDR1 and CDR2 are SEHNR and FQNEAQ (reference sequence). The CDR3 totals 15 residues. V was cut by 5 bases and J by 2 bases, with 16 bases left in between. CDR3 loop: CASSTGAGRTYEQYF. The CDR3 DNA is TGTGCCAGCAGCACCGGCGCGGGCAGAACCTACGAGCAGTACTTC. Using reference TRBV7-9 and TRBJ2-7 for the parts outside the CDR3, the full variable domain is DTGVSQNPRHKITKRGQNVTFRCDPISEHNRLYWYRQTLGQGPEFLTYFQNEAQLEKSRLLSDRFSAERPKGSFSTLEIQRTEQGDSAMYLCASSTGAGRTYEQYFGPGTRLTVT.

The V call is TRBV19, the J call TRBJ1-1; D might be TRBD1 (6 bases). The ends were cut back, 5 bases at V and 8 bases at J, with 15 bases in the middle. Germline CDR1 reads LNHDA; CDR2 reads SQIVND (reference sequence). CDR3 length: 13 amino acids. For the CDR3, the DNA is TGTGCCAGTAGTGTCGGGACAAGGGAGGAAGCTTTCTTT. This encodes CASSVGTREEAFF.

This chain uses TRBV6-6 with TRBJ2-1, with D possibly matching TRBD2 (5 bases). The CDR3 has 14 amino acids. Trimming took 7 bases from V and 4 from J, leaving 14 bases between them. Germline loops: CDR1 MNHNY, CDR2 SVGAGI (reference sequence). The DNA of the CDR3 is TGTGCCAGCACGCCCCAAACTAGTTACAATGAGCAGTTCTTC. This gives the protein CASTPQTSYNEQFF.

The V call is TRBV7-2, the J call TRBJ1-6, with a weak D call TRBD1 (5 bases). The CDR3 sequence is 15 residues long. CDR1 and CDR2 from the germline V gene are SGHTA and FQGNSA. V shed 1 base and J shed 7 bases, with 11 bases lying between them. The CDR3 loop reads CASSLGPGRNSPLHF. Written as DNA, the CDR3 is TGTGCCAGCAGCTTAGGTCCAGGGCGGAATTCACCCCTCCACTTT.

The rearrangement links TRBV7-7 to TRBJ2-5; no clear D gene. Germline loops: CDR1 SSHAT, CDR2 FNYEAQ (reference sequence). The CDR3 loop spans 14 amino acids. The germline V and J ends were trimmed by 2 bases and 2 bases, with 9 bases remaining between them. The CDR3 DNA follows: TGTGCCAGCAGCTTACTTGACAATCAAGAGACCCAGTACTTC. It specifies CASSLLDNQETQYF.

The chain couples TRBV11-1 to TRBJ2-7; maybe TRBD2 (6 bases). The CDR3 is 16 amino acids. Trimming left V 1 base short and J 3 bases short, with 16 bases between. Germline CDR1 SGHAT, CDR2 FQDESV (reference sequence). The CDR3 DNA reads TGTGCCAGCAGCTTAGTTGCGGGACCATCCAACTACGAGCAGTACTTC. Encoded protein: CASSLVAGPSNYEQYF.

The gene calls are TRBV4-3 and TRBJ2-2; TRBD2 matches at 11 bases. The V gene end was trimmed by 4 bases and the J gene end by 5 bases; junction bases not matched to a gene: 12. The germline CDR1 and CDR2 sequences are LGHNA and YSLEER. The CDR3 spans 18 residues. This CDR3 is CASSPDVAGGPRTGELFF. DNA for the CDR3: TGCGCCAGCAGCCCCGACGTAGCGGGAGGGCCAAGGACCGGGGAGCTGTTTTTT.

This clone was observed a few times. This chain links TRBV4-3 with TRBJ1-1; D unresolved. CDR3 size: 14 residues. V was shortened by 2 bases and J by 1 base, with 8 bases between the two germline ends. Germline V gene data show CDR1 as LGHNA and CDR2 as YSLEER. For the CDR3, the DNA is TGCGCCAGCAGCCAATCTACGTGGAACACTGAAGCTTTCTTT. Its translation is CASSQSTWNTEAFF.

The rearrangement links TRBV7-2 to TRBJ1-1; 7 bases line up with TRBD1. Per germline, CDR1 SGHTA and CDR2 FQGNSA. V shed 5 bases and J 11 bases; nucleotides not matched to a gene: 8. CDR3 length equals 12 residues. CDR3 sequence (DNA): TGTGCCAGCAGCCAAATAACAGGGGCCGCTTTCTTT. Its protein is CASSQITGAAFF.

V usage is TRBV10-3 and J usage is TRBJ2-7; 11 nucleotides agree with TRBD1. The V and J ends lost 6 bases and 7 bases, in that order; junction bases with no gene match: 14. Germline CDR1 is ENHRY and CDR2 is SYGVKD. The CDR3 sequence is 16 residues long. The DNA for the CDR3 is TGTGCCATCAGCAAAAGTGGCGGACAGGGGGCGGGAGAGCAGTACTTC. It specifies CAISKSGGQGAGEQYF.

The chain couples TRBV11-1 to TRBJ2-2; TRBD1 matches at 8 bases. CDR3 length: 15 residues. After removal of 3 bases from V and 4 bases from J, the junction contained 4 bases not matched to a gene. In germline, CDR1 is SGHAT, CDR2 FQDESV (reference sequence). DNA of the CDR3: TGTGCCAGCAGCTTCCAGGGGGCTCCCACCGGGGAGCTGTTTTTT. Its translation: CASSFQGAPTGELFF.

The chain combines TRBV6-5 with TRBJ2-7; 12 bases align to TRBD2. CDR3 length: 15 residues. The V gene's germline CDR1 is MNHEY and CDR2 SVGAGI. Trimming at V came to 7 bases and at J to 2 bases, leaving 6 bases not matched to a gene. The CDR3 sequence is CASTPPSGGAYEQYF. The CDR3 bases are TGTGCCAGCACCCCCCCTAGCGGGGGGGCCTACGAGCAGTACTTC.

The chain recombines TRBV2 with TRBJ2-5, with 10 bases fitting TRBD1. The CDR3 is 14 amino acids. Trimming cost V 3 bases and J 4 bases; bases outside gene matches: 2. Looked up from germline, CDR1 is SNHLY and CDR2 is FYNNEI. In DNA form, the CDR3 reads TGTGCCAGCAGTGAGGGACAGGGGCTAGAGACCCAGTACTTC. Protein product: CASSEGQGLETQYF. Full variable domain (outside the CDR3, taken from reference TRBV2 and TRBJ2-5): EPEVTQTPSHQVTQMGQEVILRCVPISNHLYFYWYRQILGQKVEFLVSFYNNEISEKSEIFDDQFSVERPDGSNFTLKIRSTKLEDSAMYFCASSEGQGLETQYFGPGTRLLVL.

This chain uses TRBV7-6 with TRBJ1-2, with 10 nucleotides matching TRBD1. V shed 5 bases, J shed 1 base, and the junction held 4 bases outside the gene matches. The CDR3 has 15 amino acids. In germline, CDR1 is SGHVS, CDR2 FNYEAQ. The CDR3 DNA follows: TGTGCCAGCAGCAGTGGACAGGGGGTTAACTATGGCTACACCTTC. Its protein is CASSSGQGVNYGYTF.

This chain links TRBV7-9 with TRBJ2-7; tentative D call: TRBD1 (5 bases). The CDR3 contains 15 residues. Germline loops: CDR1 SEHNR, CDR2 FQNEAQ (reference sequence). V was pared by 1 base and J by 5 bases, with 15 bases between. DNA for the CDR3: TGTGCCAGCAGCTTAGGACAGAACCCTTTGAACGAGCAGTACTTC. Translating it yields CASSLGQNPLNEQYF.

The chain is built from TRBV2 and TRBJ1-5, with TRBD1 matching 7 bases. The germline CDR1 and CDR2 sequences are SNHLY and FYNNEI. The CDR3 totals 14 residues. V shed 6 bases and J 1 base; nucleotides not matched to a gene: 3. The CDR3 DNA sequence: TGTGCCAGCAGGGTACAGGGGAGCAATCAGCCCCAGCATTTT. Protein sequence: CASRVQGSNQPQHF.

The gene calls are TRBV7-3 and TRBJ2-3; D unclear. This CDR3 has 14 residues. V lost 3 bases and J 2 bases, leaving 9 bases between the germline ends. In germline, CDR1 is SGHTA, CDR2 FQGTGA. This CDR3 is CASSLSGLTDTQYF. CDR3 in DNA: TGTGCCAGCAGCTTGAGTGGGCTCACAGATACGCAGTATTTT.

V is TRBV4-1 and J is TRBJ2-7, with D possibly matching TRBD2 (6 bases). The CDR3 length is 14 residues. Trimming removed 7 bases at V and 2 bases at J, with 15 bases between. Looked up from germline, CDR1 is MGHRA and CDR2 is YSYEKL. The CDR3 coding sequence is TGCGCCAGCAAGGAGGGGCATGAAACCTACGAGCAGTACTTC. The encoded protein is CASKEGHETYEQYF.

The chain has TRBV10-3 and TRBJ2-3; a possible D gene is TRBD1 (5 bases). CDR1 and CDR2 from the germline V gene are ENHRY and SYGVKD. CDR3 size: 15 residues. V was clipped by 5 bases and J by 0 bases, with 12 bases between them. Written as DNA, the CDR3 is TGTGCCATCAGTTCTTTGACAGCTAGCACAGATACGCAGTATTTT. Protein product: CAISSLTASTDTQYF.

J is TRBJ2-5 and V is TRBV14, with TRBD2 identical over 9 bases. Germline lookup yields CDR1 SGHDN and CDR2 FVKESK. The CDR3 consists of 14 residues. Trimming took 4 bases from V and 2 from J; bases not matched to a gene: 2. The CDR3 loop is CASSLGLAQETQYF. The CDR3 region has the DNA TGTGCCAGCAGCCTCGGACTAGCGCAAGAGACCCAGTACTTC.

V gene TRBV13 combines with J gene TRBJ2-5; TRBD2 aligns across 8 bases. This CDR3 spans 15 amino acids. From germline, CDR1 is PRHDT and CDR2 FYEKMQ (reference sequence). The V segment lost 5 bases and the J segment 6 bases; nucleotides outside the gene matches: 11. CDR3 amino acids: CASSPGGPAVQTQYF. CDR3 nucleotides: TGTGCCAGCAGCCCGGGGGGGCCGGCGGTACAGACCCAGTACTTC.

This chain joins TRBV7-9 and TRBJ2-3, with D hard to call. CDR3 length equals 12 residues. Trimming shortened V by 1 base and J by 4 bases, and 3 bases separated the two germline ends. Germline V CDR1 and CDR2: SEHNR, FQNEAQ (reference sequence). This CDR3 is CASSLGADTQYF. The CDR3 DNA reads TGTGCCAGCAGCTTAGGAGCAGATACGCAGTATTTT.